Each of the 25 T cell receptor beta chains below was sequenced from the same sample in a study of vaccination and CD4 T cells after COVID-19 (dated by TCRdb to about 2022). Explained via the paper, the treatment or condition label denotes: roughly ten-day PBMC culture with coronavirus spike peptide pools or control peptides (ViraFEST assay). The library came from PCR. TCRdb records Illumina iSeq 100 as the sequencer. DNA from cultured CD4+ T cells was subjected to TCR sequencing with the Oncomine TCR Beta short-read assay at the Johns Hopkins FTIC core. The public reads were quality trimmed at Q25 with fastp and then assembled into clones with MiXCR by TCRdb, keeping productive beta chains. Merged by CDR3 protein, the rows form single entries marked with the most common genes and DNA. Present in this sample are approximately 21,000 distinct CDR3 sequences, roughly 41% of which were seen just once. The top ten clonotypes cover around 8.3% of the sample.

Their target antigens are unknown. The sequencing used CD4+ T cells from blood, cultured in vitro, collected after SARS-CoV-2 vaccination. These TCRs come from a human donor who had recovered from COVID-19.

This chain joins TRBV7-9 and TRBJ1-1; D gene unclear. CDR3 length: 11 residues. CDR1 and CDR2 (germline): SEHNR, FQNEAQ (reference sequence). Trimming cost V 5 bases and J 6 bases, with 7 bases left between them. CDR3 sequence reads: CASSVSPEAFF. The CDR3 coding sequence is TGTGCCAGCAGCGTGAGCCCTGAAGCTTTCTTT.

This clonotype was seen a handful of times. This chain connects TRBV29-1 to TRBJ1-1; D not certain. Germline loops: CDR1 SQVTM, CDR2 ANQGSEA. V gave up 6 bases and J gave up 4 bases, with 18 bases separating them. CDR3 length: 14 residues. The chain's CDR3 is CSVNPGPGGTEAFF. For the CDR3, the DNA is TGCAGCGTGAACCCCGGGCCGGGAGGCACTGAAGCTTTCTTT.

This clonotype showed up just a few times. In DNA form, the CDR3 reads TGTGCCAGCAGCTTGGCCAGCGGGATTTACACAGATACGCAGTATTTT. Translating gives CASSLASGIYTDTQYF. The chain has TRBV5-4 and TRBJ2-3; the match to TRBD2 covers 7 bases. V lost 0 bases and J lost 2; bases outside the gene matches: 6. Germline-derived CDR1 and CDR2 are SGHNT and YYREEE (reference sequence). CDR3 length: 16 residues.

The V and J genes are TRBV11-3 and TRBJ1-1; possibly TRBD1 for D (5 bases). Germline values: CDR1 SGHNT, CDR2 YENEEA. CDR3 length equals 14 residues. Trimming took 0 bases from V and 4 from J, leaving 9 bases between them. The CDR3 bases are TGTGCCAGCAGCTTAGAATTGGGACGCACTGAAGCTTTCTTT. Protein product: CASSLELGRTEAFF. The full variable domain, with the rest looked up from reference TRBV11-3 and TRBJ1-1, is EAGVVQSPRYKIIEKKQPVAFWCNPISGHNTLYWYLQNLGQGPELLIRYENEEAVDDSQLPKDRFSAERLKGVDSTLKIQPAELGDSAVYLCASSLELGRTEAFFGQGTRLTVV.

In this sample, this clonotype turned up a few times. J is TRBJ2-1 and V is TRBV11-2; D remains ambiguous. Germline values: CDR1 SGHAT, CDR2 FQNNGV. V gave up 1 base and J gave up 0 bases, with 1 base separating them. The CDR3 has 13 amino acids. The DNA for the CDR3 is TGTGCCAGCAGCTTAGGCTCCTACAATGAGCAGTTCTTC. Residues: CASSLGSYNEQFF.

V usage is TRBV14 and J usage is TRBJ2-6; D is ambiguous. V was clipped by 3 bases and J by 0 bases, with 6 bases between them. Germline V gene sequence: CDR1 SGHDN, CDR2 FVKESK. This CDR3 comprises 15 residues. The CDR3 loop reads CASSQWISGANVLTF. For the CDR3, the DNA is TGTGCCAGCAGCCAGTGGATCTCTGGGGCCAACGTCCTGACTTTC.

This clonotype was seen only a few times. This rearrangement joins TRBV12-3 or TRBV12-4 to TRBJ1-2, with unresolved D. The CDR3 is made up of 12 amino acids. Trimming pared 6 bases from V and 7 bases from J, leaving 12 bases between. The CDR3 DNA reads as TGTGCCAGCAGGGCGGGAGGTCCTGGCTACACCTTC. Its protein is CASRAGGPGYTF.

The chain carries TRBV7-2 and TRBJ1-1; no definite D call. V lost 3 bases and J 6 bases, leaving 14 bases between the germline ends. The V gene's germline CDR1 is SGHTA and CDR2 FQGNSA. This CDR3 region has 14 residues. The DNA of the CDR3 is TGTGCCAGCAGCTTGGGCGGGATGGCTGCTGAAGCTTTCTTT. This translates into CASSLGGMAAEAFF.

Concerning this clonotype itself: The junction shows a germline mismatch at one end, possibly a read error. The chain employs TRBV27 and TRBJ1-6; 10 nucleotides agree with TRBD1. The CDR3 covers 16 residues. Germline loops: CDR1 MNHEY, CDR2 SMNVEV (reference sequence). The CDR3, as DNA: TGTGCCAGCAGTATATCGAGCGACAGGGGGCAATCACCCCTCCACTTT. Amino acid sequence: CASSISSDRGQSPLHF.

As DNA, the CDR3 is TGTGCCACCACTTCGACAGCGAACACTGAAGCTTTCTTT. It specifies CATTSTANTEAFF. This rearrangement joins TRBV10-3 to TRBJ1-1, with D possibly being TRBD1 (5 bases). The CDR3 extends over 13 amino acids. Trimming took off 10 bases at V and 1 base at J, with 13 bases between the two ends. Germline CDR1 and CDR2: ENHRY and SYGVKD.

In its sample, this clonotype was seen a few times. V usage is TRBV20-1 and J usage is TRBJ1-5; a weak D match, TRBD1 (5 bases). Deletions cut 0 bases from V and 4 bases from J, with 19 bases between. The CDR3 extends over 17 amino acids. Germline V lookup: CDR1 DFQATT, CDR2 SNEGSKA (reference sequence). The CDR3 protein is CSARESGTDLRNQPQHF. The CDR3 nucleotides read TGCAGTGCTAGAGAATCCGGGACGGACCTTCGGAATCAGCCCCAGCATTTT.

The chain employs TRBV20-1 and TRBJ2-5, with 8 bases identical to TRBD2. Unmatched junction bases numbered 4, after V lost 6 bases and J lost 4 bases. The CDR3 is made up of 12 amino acids. Germline V gene sequence: CDR1 DFQATT, CDR2 SNEGSKA (reference sequence). CDR3 amino acids: CSALTSGETQYF. DNA of the CDR3: TGCAGTGCCCTCACTAGCGGAGAGACCCAGTACTTC.

This clonotype was detected only once. The rearrangement joins TRBV7-2 to TRBJ2-3; 7 bases agree with TRBD2. Germline loops: CDR1 SGHTA, CDR2 FQGNSA. The CDR3 runs 14 residues. The ends lost 8 bases at V and 6 bases at J; junction bases unmatched: 11. The CDR3 region is CASGRTDGGDTQYF. DNA of the CDR3: TGTGCCAGCGGACGGACGGACGGGGGGGATACGCAGTATTTT. The complete variable domain, with remaining parts taken from reference TRBV7-2 and TRBJ2-3, reads GAGVSQSPSNKVTEKGKDVELRCDPISGHTALYWYRQSLGQGLEFLIYFQGNSAPDKSGLPSDRFSAERTGGSVSTLTIQRTQQEDSAVYLCASGRTDGGDTQYFGPGTRLTVL.

The rearrangement joins TRBV27 to TRBJ2-1, with 12 bases aligning to TRBD1. CDR3 size: 17 residues. J lost 4 bases, V lost 7 bases, and 11 bases had no gene match. Germline values: CDR1 MNHEY, CDR2 SMNVEV (reference sequence). The CDR3 protein is CASKGWGQGARYNEQFF. The CDR3 bases are TGTGCCAGCAAGGGATGGGGACAGGGGGCGAGATACAATGAGCAGTTCTTC.

The V and J genes are TRBV20-1 and TRBJ2-3; unclear D gene. The CDR3 runs to 12 residues. From germline, CDR1 is DFQATT and CDR2 SNEGSKA (reference sequence). The V end was cut by 6 bases, the J end by 6 bases, with 13 bases between. The CDR3 coding sequence is TGCAGTGCCTCTACCCGGTGGGATACGCAGTATTTT. Translating gives CSASTRWDTQYF.

This clonotype appeared a few times. This chain uses TRBV7-9 with TRBJ1-6; TRBD1 is a possible D gene (5 bases). The ends were cut back, 1 base at V and 11 bases at J, with 9 bases in the middle. Germline CDR1 is SEHNR and CDR2 is FQNEAQ (reference sequence). This CDR3 comprises 13 residues. The CDR3 is CASSLEGKAPLHF. Written as DNA, the CDR3 is TGTGCCAGCAGCTTAGAGGGGAAGGCACCCCTCCACTTT.

This clonotype has just a few counts. The V gene is TRBV24-1, the J gene TRBJ2-1, with D perhaps given as TRBD1 or TRBD2 (5 bases each). There are 14 residues in the CDR3. Trimming removed 2 bases at V and 6 bases at J, with 10 bases between. Germline lookup yields CDR1 KGHDR and CDR2 SFDVKD. The chain's CDR3 is CATSDSTGPNEQFF. The DNA of the CDR3 is TGTGCCACCAGTGATTCCACGGGACCCAATGAGCAGTTCTTC.

In this sample, this clonotype is medium-sized. The V gene is TRBV2, the J gene TRBJ2-1; 14 bases are shared with TRBD2. With V trimmed by 8 bases and J by 7 bases, 10 bases remained unmatched. Germline assignment: CDR1 SNHLY and CDR2 FYNNEI. The CDR3 runs to 16 residues. The CDR3 region is CASGGLAGVKGNEQFF. CDR3 DNA: TGTGCCAGCGGGGGACTAGCGGGGGTCAAGGGTAATGAGCAGTTCTTC.

This clonotype was detected a few times. This rearrangement joins TRBV11-3 to TRBJ2-7; D not certain. Germline V gene data show CDR1 as SGHNT and CDR2 as YENEEA. CDR3 length: 14 amino acids. V was clipped by 8 bases and J by 4 bases, with 18 bases between them. CDR3 in amino acids: CASSSGPPFYEQYF. The CDR3 nucleotides read TGTGCCAGCTCTTCCGGACCTCCCTTTTACGAGCAGTACTTC. Supplemented by reference TRBV11-3 and TRBJ2-7, the full variable domain reads EAGVVQSPRYKIIEKKQPVAFWCNPISGHNTLYWYLQNLGQGPELLIRYENEEAVDDSQLPKDRFSAERLKGVDSTLKIQPAELGDSAVYLCASSSGPPFYEQYFGPGTRLTVT.

The CDR3 nucleotides read TGTGCCAGCAGCTTAGATCGGGGGAACACTGAAGCTTTCTTT. Amino acids: CASSLDRGNTEAFF. The chain carries TRBV7-9 and TRBJ1-1; no clear D gene. Germline V gene data show CDR1 as SEHNR and CDR2 as FQNEAQ (reference sequence). This CDR3 has 14 amino acids. The germline V and J ends were trimmed by 1 base and 1 base, with 7 bases remaining between them.

The rearrangement joins TRBV19 to TRBJ1-5, with TRBD1 matching over 9 bases. Germline trimming cut 4 bases from V and 7 bases from J; bases unmatched to any gene: 5. Germline-derived CDR1 and CDR2 are LNHDA and SQIVND (reference sequence). The CDR3 totals 14 residues. CDR3 in amino acids: CASSTQGAGQPQHF. The CDR3 DNA sequence: TGTGCCAGTAGTACACAGGGGGCCGGGCAGCCCCAGCATTTT.

A few counts support this clonotype. The chain couples TRBV14 to TRBJ1-5, with D hard to call. Looked up from germline, CDR1 is SGHDN and CDR2 is FVKESK. Trimming pared 1 base from V and 12 bases from J, leaving 10 bases between. The CDR3 totals 12 residues. Written as DNA, the CDR3 is TGTGCCAGCAGCCAAGCAAGCGATCACCAGCATTTT. Translated: CASSQASDHQHF.

This clonotype was observed a few times. The chain carries TRBV20-1 and TRBJ1-1; 8 positions match TRBD1. Germline lookup yields CDR1 DFQATT and CDR2 SNEGSKA (reference sequence). J gave up 12 bases and V 0 bases, and 6 bases lay outside the gene matches. This CDR3 contains 12 residues. CDR3 residues: CSARERQGRPFF. The CDR3 DNA is TGCAGTGCTAGAGAACGACAGGGGAGGCCTTTCTTT.

This chain links TRBV7-9 with TRBJ1-3; 7 bases line up with TRBD1. The CDR3 extends over 17 amino acids. The V segment lost 5 bases and the J segment 3 bases; nucleotides outside the gene matches: 13. Per germline, CDR1 SEHNR and CDR2 FQNEAQ (reference sequence). CDR3 protein: CASSPLLTGRIGNTIYF. The CDR3 DNA follows: TGTGCCAGCAGCCCGCTCCTGACAGGGAGAATTGGAAACACCATATATTTT.

The chain employs TRBV19 and TRBJ1-5; D is unresolved. The CDR3 is 16 residues long. CDR1 is LNHDA, CDR2 SQIVND, per germline (reference sequence). Trimming removed 7 bases at V and 2 bases at J, with 18 bases between. The CDR3 sequence is CASTLSGRRGNQPQHF. The CDR3 region has the DNA TGTGCCAGTACCTTAAGCGGACGGCGGGGCAATCAGCCCCAGCATTTT.